This is a list of T cell receptor beta chains from one sample in a study of cytomegalovirus exposure and HLA in healthy donors. Sequencing was performed with immunoSEQ multiplex PCR; in TCRdb, only in-frame clones are kept and a portion is missing. The data contain around 150,000 clones, roughly 90% of them singletons. Sample: PBMCs. All receptors come from a woman aged 18-29 years in good health and CMV-seropositive. Both conserved end residues are part of each CDR3. A D gene is named only where the DNA matches it firmly. Size is omitted from some rows. Given values are once, few, many or a class for expanded clones.

clone_size	v_call	d_call	cdr3_length	j_call	cdr3_nt	cdr3_aa
.	TRBV5-1	TRBD2	16	TRBJ2-7	TGCGCCAGCAGCTTGGCCACAACTAGCGCTTTCCACGAGCAGTACTTC	CASSLATTSAFHEQYF
once	TRBV30	TRBD2	17	TRBJ2-6	TGTGCCTGGAGCGGACTAGCGGTCCTCTCTGGGGCCAACGTCCTGACTTTC	CAWSGLAVLSGANVLTF
.	TRBV27	.	12	TRBJ2-3	TGTGCCAGCAGTTTTCGCGGCGATACGCAGTATTTT	CASSFRGDTQYF
.	TRBV4-2	.	13	TRBJ1-5	TGTGCCAGCAGCCAAGACACAAATCAGCCCCAGCATTTT	CASSQDTNQPQHF
.	TRBV7-8	.	17	TRBJ2-5	TGTGCCAGCAGCTACCCTCCCTGGCGGGGAAGGCAAGAGACCCAGTACTTC	CASSYPPWRGRQETQYF
few	TRBV11-2	.	15	TRBJ2-4	TGTGCCAGCCGGAGCGTTCGTCTATCCAAAAACATTCAGTACTTC	CASRSVRLSKNIQYF
.	TRBV19	.	13	TRBJ1-1	TGTGCCAGTAGTACGACTGTGAACACTGAAGCTTTCTTT	CASSTTVNTEAFF
.	TRBV5-4	TRBD2	14	TRBJ2-1	TGTGCCAGCGCCATGGGGGAGGGCCTGGATGAGCAGTTCTTC	CASAMGEGLDEQFF
.	TRBV11-2	TRBD2	19	TRBJ2-2	TGTGCCAGCAGCTTAATACGGACTAGCGGGAGGGCCTCGGCCGGGGAGCTGTTTTTT	CASSLIRTSGRASAGELFF
.	TRBV7-3	TRBD1	14	TRBJ2-5	TGTGCCAGCAGCGAGCAGGGGGCCCTAGAGACCCAGTACTTC	CASSEQGALETQYF